A single sample is the source of the 24 T cell receptor beta chains below, sequenced in a study of T-cell memory formation after mild COVID-19. From the 5' RACE reads, TCRdb called clonotypes with MiXCR, one entry per CDR3 protein. The data contain some 150,000 distinct CDR3 sequences, about 6% of them seen just once; the ten biggest clones take up about 2.1%. The sequenced sample was PBMCs or a T cell subset sorted from them (not recorded which). Receptor source: an adult woman who had mild COVID-19 (a few samples of this study predate the infection). Cell type and time point are not known.

This clonotype has a count of ten or more. The rearrangement links TRBV24-1 to TRBJ2-1, with D possibly TRBD2 on 5 matching bases. There are 11 residues in the CDR3. The V end lost 8 bases, the J end lost 5 bases, and 6 bases lay between the germline ends. Germline V CDR1 and CDR2: KGHDR, SFDVKD. In nucleotides, the CDR3 is TGTGCCACCACCGGGGACAATGAGCAGTTCTTC. It codes for CATTGDNEQFF.

Of note for this clonotype: Since a much larger clone is just one base distant, this may be a read error. The chain combines TRBV11-2 with TRBJ2-3; 9 positions match TRBD2. The length of the CDR3 is 11 residues. Germline CDR1 SGHAT, CDR2 FQNNGV. DNA for the CDR3: TGTACCAGCAGCTTAGCGGGGGAGGCCCATTTT. Encoded protein: CTSSLAGEAHF.

This clonotype was observed a handful of times. The V gene is TRBV4-2, the J gene TRBJ1-2; D is ambiguous. Trimming took 3 bases from V and 1 from J, leaving 18 bases between them. This CDR3 contains 17 residues. Germline CDR1 and CDR2: LGHNA and YNFKEQ. CDR3 DNA sequence: TGTGCCAGCAGCCACTACGCAGGAGAACCATTTAACTATGGCTACACCTTC. Translating gives CASSHYAGEPFNYGYTF.

This clonotype was recorded a few times. The chain carries TRBV7-8 and TRBJ1-5; unclear D gene. The CDR3 totals 14 residues. Germline V lookup: CDR1 SGHVS, CDR2 FQNEAQ. V was pared by 4 bases and J by 4 bases, with 11 bases between. CDR3 loop: CASSSTDTNQPQHF. CDR3 DNA sequence: TGTGCCAGCAGCTCCACTGACACGAATCAGCCCCAGCATTTT.

This clonotype was seen a few times. Here the CDR3 DNA reads TGTGCCAGCAGCAATCCGGGGAGGGGGCGTTTCAGGAACACTGAAGCTTTCTTT. It translates to CASSNPGRGRFRNTEAFF. The chain has TRBV7-9 and TRBJ1-1, with TRBD1 matching 7 bases. This CDR3 is 18 amino acids long. Germline-derived CDR1 and CDR2 are SEHNR and FQNEAQ (reference sequence). The J segment lost 1 base and the V segment lost 5 bases, leaving 16 bases of the junction unmatched.

This clonotype showed up just a few times. The CDR3 loop is CASSPPGLANYNEQFF. The CDR3 region has the DNA TGTGCCAGCAGTCCGCCGGGACTAGCGAATTACAATGAGCAGTTCTTC. V is TRBV12-3 or TRBV12-4 and J is TRBJ2-1; TRBD2 matches at 10 bases. The CDR3 sequence is 16 residues long. V dropped 5 bases and J dropped 4; count of bases not matched to a gene: 8.

The chain employs TRBV29-1 and TRBJ2-5; D unresolved. The V and J ends lost 2 bases and 4 bases respectively, with 14 bases between them. The CDR3 is 14 amino acids. Germline values: CDR1 SQVTM, CDR2 ANQGSEA. The CDR3 region has the DNA TGCAGCGTTGAATTAACCGTCGCCGTAGAGACCCAGTACTTC. Protein sequence: CSVELTVAVETQYF.

In this sample, this clonotype turned up many times. The chain couples TRBV6-2 or TRBV6-3 to TRBJ2-5, with D possibly being TRBD2 (6 bases). Germline values: CDR1 MNHEY, CDR2 SVGEGT. V lost 5 bases and J 5 bases, leaving 21 bases between the germline ends. The CDR3 contains 16 residues. The CDR3 DNA sequence: TGTGCCAGCAGTCCTCGGAGGGCTAGCAGAGCGGAGACCCAGTACTTC. Its protein product is CASSPRRASRAETQYF.

This clonotype was observed at least ten times. The rearrangement uses TRBV9 and TRBJ2-2; TRBD2 aligns across 14 bases. The CDR3 is made up of 19 amino acids. Germline trimming cut 0 bases from V and 6 bases from J; bases unmatched to any gene: 10. Germline V lookup: CDR1 SGDLS, CDR2 YYNGEE. In nucleotides, the CDR3 is TGTGCCAGCAGCGTAGTTGGACTAGCGGGGGGAAGCCGTGCCGGGGAGCTGTTTTTT. This encodes CASSVVGLAGGSRAGELFF.

This clonotype has a count of ten or more. The J gene is TRBJ1-6, the V gene TRBV6-5, with D perhaps matching TRBD1 (6 bases). CDR1 MNHEY and CDR2 SVGAGI come from the germline V gene. The length of the CDR3 is 14 residues. The V and J ends lost 6 bases and 9 bases respectively, with 15 bases between them. CDR3 loop: CASSRTGAGSPLHF. CDR3 DNA sequence: TGTGCCAGCAGCCGAACGGGGGCAGGTTCACCCCTCCACTTT.

This clonotype was picked up many times. The chain recombines TRBV7-6 with TRBJ2-5; 8 bases are shared with TRBD2. The trim removed 5 bases at V and 5 bases at J, leaving 7 bases unmatched. Germline V gene sequence: CDR1 SGHVS, CDR2 FNYEAQ. The CDR3 totals 14 residues. CDR3 sequence: CASSRSGGGETQYF. CDR3 nucleotide sequence: TGTGCCAGCAGCCGAAGCGGGGGTGGGGAGACCCAGTACTTC.

This clonotype was detected a few times. The chain links TRBV6-2 or TRBV6-3 to TRBJ1-5; D is undetermined. CDR1 MNHEY and CDR2 SVGEGT come from the germline V gene. V was trimmed by 6 bases and J by 8 bases, leaving 11 bases between them. The CDR3 runs 12 residues. The CDR3 DNA reads TGTGCCAGCAGAAACAGACTTGAGCCCCAGCATTTT. Residues: CASRNRLEPQHF.

This clonotype was seen many times. The chain combines TRBV7-9 with TRBJ2-2, with 9 bases lining up with TRBD1. V lost 7 bases to trimming and J lost 2 bases; unmatched junction nucleotides: 5. The CDR3 has 15 residues. CDR1 and CDR2 from the germline V gene are SEHNR and FQNEAQ (reference sequence). The CDR3 DNA sequence: TGTGCCAGCAAGTCTACAGGGGGCAACACCGGGGAGCTGTTTTTT. This encodes CASKSTGGNTGELFF.

The rearrangement uses TRBV18 and TRBJ2-1; D perhaps matches TRBD2 (6 bases). V lost 3 bases to trimming and J lost 5 bases, with 11 bases between them. The CDR3 has 14 amino acids. Germline CDR1 and CDR2: KGHSH and LQKENI. CDR3 protein: CASSPSSANNEQFF. The CDR3 nucleotides are TGTGCCAGCTCACCTTCTAGCGCCAACAATGAGCAGTTCTTC.

The table lists this clonotype with a few counts. The gene calls are TRBV7-3 and TRBJ2-3; D is undetermined. This CDR3 is 12 amino acids long. Germline V lookup: CDR1 SGHTA, CDR2 FQGTGA. V was cut by 5 bases and J by 6 bases, with 9 bases left in between. The DNA for the CDR3 is TGTGCCAGCAGCCAAGGGTTTGATACGCAGTATTTT. It codes for CASSQGFDTQYF.

This clonotype was counted many times. The rearrangement uses TRBV3-1 and TRBJ2-1; 11 bases are shared with TRBD1. V lost 1 base and J lost 10; bases outside the gene matches: 9. CDR1 LGHDT and CDR2 YNNKEL come from the germline V gene (reference sequence). This CDR3 comprises 16 residues. This CDR3 reads CASSQGGTGGRNEQFF. DNA of the CDR3: TGTGCCAGCAGCCAAGGGGGGACAGGGGGAAGGAACGAGCAGTTCTTC.

J is TRBJ1-5 and V is TRBV28, with D unclear. The germline V gene has CDR1 MDHEN and CDR2 SYDVKM. The CDR3 loop spans 19 amino acids. V shed 4 bases and J shed 2 bases, with 24 bases lying between them. The CDR3 loop reads CASSSYLSMDGVGNQPQHF. CDR3 nucleotide sequence: TGTGCCAGCAGTTCTTACCTAAGTATGGACGGGGTTGGCAATCAGCCCCAGCATTTT.

This clonotype has just a few counts. The chain uses TRBV12-3 or TRBV12-4 and TRBJ2-1; weak D call: TRBD1 (5 bases). This CDR3 contains 11 residues. Trimming stripped 8 bases from V and 10 bases from J, with 12 bases between. The CDR3 region is CASGATPEQFF. For the CDR3, the DNA is TGTGCCAGCGGGGCCACCCCCGAGCAGTTCTTC.

The chain carries TRBV3-1 and TRBJ2-1; D gene ambiguous. With 1 base removed from V and 4 bases from J, the gap between germline ends came to 11 bases. The CDR3 extends over 15 amino acids. The germline V gene has CDR1 LGHDT and CDR2 YNNKEL (reference sequence). For the CDR3, the DNA is TGTGCCAGCAGCCAAGGCCTCCTAGAATACAATGAGCAGTTCTTC. As protein: CASSQGLLEYNEQFF.

This clonotype was counted only a few times. The chain combines TRBV4-3 with TRBJ2-1; the match to TRBD2 covers 7 bases. The germline V gene has CDR1 LGHNA and CDR2 YSLEER. The CDR3 sequence is 17 residues long. V was clipped by 3 bases and J by 0 bases; unmatched bases: 8. The chain's CDR3 is CASSQAPSGLSYNEQFF. In DNA form, the CDR3 reads TGCGCCAGCAGCCAGGCACCTAGCGGACTCTCCTACAATGAGCAGTTCTTC.

The V and J genes are TRBV11-1 and TRBJ2-1; 10 bases agree with TRBD2. V was clipped by 1 base and J by 7 bases; unmatched bases: 4. CDR3 size: 15 residues. CDR1 is SGHAT and CDR2 is FQDESV in the germline V gene (reference sequence). The CDR3 loop is CASSLGASGRNEQFF. Written as DNA, the CDR3 is TGTGCCAGCAGCTTAGGGGCTAGCGGGAGAAATGAGCAGTTCTTC.

This clonotype came up many times. V and J are TRBV5-6 and TRBJ2-5, with 8 bases identical to TRBD2. The germline CDR1 and CDR2 sequences are SGHDT and YYEEEE. The ends lost 1 base at V and 4 bases at J; junction bases unmatched: 9. The CDR3 consists of 16 residues. CDR3 in DNA: TGTGCCAGCAGCTTGAGTCCAGCGGGAGTAGTAGAGACCCAGTACTTC. Translating it yields CASSLSPAGVVETQYF.

The rearrangement uses TRBV19 and TRBJ1-3; no reliable D call. Deletions cut 4 bases from V and 3 bases from J, with 13 bases between. Germline CDR1 and CDR2: LNHDA and SQIVND (reference sequence). The CDR3 totals 15 residues. The CDR3 loop is CASSTPEVRGNTIYF. The CDR3 bases are TGTGCCAGTAGTACGCCCGAAGTACGTGGAAACACCATATATTTT.

This clonotype was found many times. The chain combines TRBV7-8 with TRBJ2-1; 8 bases match TRBD2. Unmatched junction bases numbered 8, after V lost 4 bases and J lost 9 bases. The CDR3 is 14 residues long. Germline V gene sequence: CDR1 SGHVS, CDR2 FQNEAQ. The CDR3 DNA follows: TGTGCCAGCAGCTCTCATAGCGGGAAGGGTGAGCAGTTCTTC. It encodes CASSSHSGKGEQFF.